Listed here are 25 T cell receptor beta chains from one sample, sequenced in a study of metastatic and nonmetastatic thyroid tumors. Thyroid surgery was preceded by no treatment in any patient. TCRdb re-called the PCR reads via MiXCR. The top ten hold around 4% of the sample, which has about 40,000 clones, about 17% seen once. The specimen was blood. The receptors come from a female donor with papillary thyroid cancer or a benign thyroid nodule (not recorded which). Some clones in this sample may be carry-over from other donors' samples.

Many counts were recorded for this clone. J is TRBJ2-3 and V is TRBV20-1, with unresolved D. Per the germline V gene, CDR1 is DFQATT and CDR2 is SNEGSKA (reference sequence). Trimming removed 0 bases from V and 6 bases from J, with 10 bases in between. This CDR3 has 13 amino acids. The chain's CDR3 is CSARDNPGDTQYF. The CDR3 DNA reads TGCAGTGCTAGAGATAACCCCGGGGATACGCAGTATTTT.

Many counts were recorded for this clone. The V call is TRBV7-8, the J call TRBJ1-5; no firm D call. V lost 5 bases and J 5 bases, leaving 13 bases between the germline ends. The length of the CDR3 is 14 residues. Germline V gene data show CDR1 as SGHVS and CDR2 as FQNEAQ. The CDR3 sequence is CASSPRGRDQPQHF. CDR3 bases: TGTGCCAGCAGCCCGCGAGGAAGAGATCAGCCCCAGCATTTT.

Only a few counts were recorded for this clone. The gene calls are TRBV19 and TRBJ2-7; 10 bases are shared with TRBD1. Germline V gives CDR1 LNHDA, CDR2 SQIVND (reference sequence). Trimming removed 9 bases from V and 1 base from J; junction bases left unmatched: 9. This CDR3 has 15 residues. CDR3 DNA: TGTGCCAGCGGGTCGAGGGACAGGGGTTCCTACGAGCAGTACTTC. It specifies CASGSRDRGSYEQYF.

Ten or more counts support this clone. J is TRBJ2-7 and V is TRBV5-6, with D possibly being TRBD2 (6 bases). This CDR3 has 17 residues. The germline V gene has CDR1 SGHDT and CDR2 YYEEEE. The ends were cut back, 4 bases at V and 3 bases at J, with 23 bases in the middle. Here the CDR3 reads CASSPTKTRGLLYEQYF. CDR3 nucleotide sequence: TGTGCCAGCAGCCCGACTAAGACTAGAGGATTACTCTACGAGCAGTACTTC.

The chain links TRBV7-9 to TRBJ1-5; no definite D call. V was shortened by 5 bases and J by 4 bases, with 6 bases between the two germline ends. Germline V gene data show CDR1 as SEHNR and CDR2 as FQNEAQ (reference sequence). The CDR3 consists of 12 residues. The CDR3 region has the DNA TGTGCCAGCAGCCCACAGAATCAGCCCCAGCATTTT. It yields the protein CASSPQNQPQHF.

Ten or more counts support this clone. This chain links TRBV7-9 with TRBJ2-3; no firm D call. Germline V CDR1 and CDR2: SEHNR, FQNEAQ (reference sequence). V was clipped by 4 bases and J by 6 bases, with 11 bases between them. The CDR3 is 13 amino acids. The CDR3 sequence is CASSSLPGDTQYF. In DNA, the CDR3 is TGTGCCAGCAGCTCCCTTCCCGGGGATACGCAGTATTTT.

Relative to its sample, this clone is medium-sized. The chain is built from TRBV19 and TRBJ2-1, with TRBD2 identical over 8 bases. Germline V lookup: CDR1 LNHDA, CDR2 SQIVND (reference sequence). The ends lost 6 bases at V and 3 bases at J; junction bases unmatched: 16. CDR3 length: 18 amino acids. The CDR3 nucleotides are TGTGCCAGTAGAAGGGAGAGTAGCGGGACTTTGATCTACAATGAGCAGTTCTTC. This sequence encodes CASRRESSGTLIYNEQFF.

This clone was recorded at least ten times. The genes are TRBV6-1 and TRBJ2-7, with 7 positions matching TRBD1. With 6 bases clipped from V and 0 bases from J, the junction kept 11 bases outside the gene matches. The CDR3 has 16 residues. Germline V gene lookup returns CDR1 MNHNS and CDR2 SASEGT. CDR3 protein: CASSPQGDRPSYEQYF. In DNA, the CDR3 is TGTGCCAGCAGCCCCCAGGGGGATAGGCCCTCCTACGAGCAGTACTTC.

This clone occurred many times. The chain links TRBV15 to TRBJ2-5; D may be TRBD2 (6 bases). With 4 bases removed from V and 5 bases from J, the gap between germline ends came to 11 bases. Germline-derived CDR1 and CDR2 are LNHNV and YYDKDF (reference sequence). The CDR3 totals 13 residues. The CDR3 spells CATSTRLVETQYF. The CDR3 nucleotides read TGTGCCACCAGCACCCGACTAGTCGAGACCCAGTACTTC.

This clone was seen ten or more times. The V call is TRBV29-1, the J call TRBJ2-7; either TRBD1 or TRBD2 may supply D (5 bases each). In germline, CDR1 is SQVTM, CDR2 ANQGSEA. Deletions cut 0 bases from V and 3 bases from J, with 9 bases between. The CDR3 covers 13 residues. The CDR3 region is CSVEDEGFYEQYF. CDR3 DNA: TGCAGCGTTGAAGATGAGGGGTTCTACGAGCAGTACTTC.

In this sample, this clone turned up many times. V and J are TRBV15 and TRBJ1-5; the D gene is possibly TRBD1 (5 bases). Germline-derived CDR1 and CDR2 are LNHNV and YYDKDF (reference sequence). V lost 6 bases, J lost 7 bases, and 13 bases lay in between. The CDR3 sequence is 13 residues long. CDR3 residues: CATRLSGDQPQHF. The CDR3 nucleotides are TGTGCCACCAGACTTAGTGGGGACCAGCCCCAGCATTTT.

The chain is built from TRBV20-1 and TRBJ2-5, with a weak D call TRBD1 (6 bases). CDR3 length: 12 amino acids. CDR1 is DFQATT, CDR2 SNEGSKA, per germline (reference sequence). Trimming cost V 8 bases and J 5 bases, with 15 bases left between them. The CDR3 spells CSCIRGQETQYF. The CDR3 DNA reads TGCAGTTGTATCAGGGGTCAGGAGACCCAGTACTTC.

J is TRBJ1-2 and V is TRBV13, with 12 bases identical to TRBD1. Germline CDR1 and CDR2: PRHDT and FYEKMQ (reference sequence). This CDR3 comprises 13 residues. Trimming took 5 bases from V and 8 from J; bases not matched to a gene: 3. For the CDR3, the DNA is TGTGCCAGCAGCGCCGGGACAGGGGGCGGCTACACCTTC. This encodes CASSAGTGGGYTF.

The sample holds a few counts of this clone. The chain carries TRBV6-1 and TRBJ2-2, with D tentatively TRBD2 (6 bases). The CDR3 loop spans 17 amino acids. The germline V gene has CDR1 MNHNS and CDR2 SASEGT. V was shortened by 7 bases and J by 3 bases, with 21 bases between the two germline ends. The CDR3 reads CASIQGRRSGDTGELFF. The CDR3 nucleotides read TGTGCCAGCATCCAGGGTCGCAGGTCGGGGGACACCGGGGAGCTGTTTTTT.

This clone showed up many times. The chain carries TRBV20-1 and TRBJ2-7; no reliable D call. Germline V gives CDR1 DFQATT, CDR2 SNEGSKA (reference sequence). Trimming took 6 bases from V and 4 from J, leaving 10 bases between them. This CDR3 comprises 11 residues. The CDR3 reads CSALLSYEQYF. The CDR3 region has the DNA TGCAGTGCCCTTTTGAGTTACGAGCAGTACTTC.

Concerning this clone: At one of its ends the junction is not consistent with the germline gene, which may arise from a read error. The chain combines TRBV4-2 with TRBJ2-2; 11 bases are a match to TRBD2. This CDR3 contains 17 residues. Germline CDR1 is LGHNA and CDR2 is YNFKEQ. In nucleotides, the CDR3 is TGTGCCAGCAGTTCCCCCTCACTAGCGGGAGTTACCGGGGAGTTGTTTTTT. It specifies CASSSPSLAGVTGELFF.

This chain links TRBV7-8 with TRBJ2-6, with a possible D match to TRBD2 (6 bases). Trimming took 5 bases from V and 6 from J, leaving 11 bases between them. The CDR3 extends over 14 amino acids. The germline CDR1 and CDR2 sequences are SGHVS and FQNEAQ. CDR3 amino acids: CASSPPGEANVLTF. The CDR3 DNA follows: TGTGCCAGCAGCCCCCCGGGAGAGGCCAACGTCCTGACTTTC.

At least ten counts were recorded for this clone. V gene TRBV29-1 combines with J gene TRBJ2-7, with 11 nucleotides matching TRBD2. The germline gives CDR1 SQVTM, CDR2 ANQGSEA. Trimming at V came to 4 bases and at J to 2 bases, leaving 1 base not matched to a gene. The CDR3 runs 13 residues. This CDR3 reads CSVAGLAAYEQYF. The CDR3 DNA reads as TGCAGCGTTGCGGGACTAGCGGCCTACGAGCAGTACTTC.

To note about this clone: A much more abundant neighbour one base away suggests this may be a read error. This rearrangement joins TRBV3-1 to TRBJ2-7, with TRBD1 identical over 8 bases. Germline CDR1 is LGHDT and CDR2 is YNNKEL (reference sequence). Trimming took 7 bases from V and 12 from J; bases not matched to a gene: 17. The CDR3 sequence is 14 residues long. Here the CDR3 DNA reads TGTGCCAGCATCCCGGGGGCAGGGGGCGGGATTCCGTACTTC. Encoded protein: CASIPGAGGGIPYF.

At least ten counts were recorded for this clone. CDR3 sequence (DNA): TGTGCCAGCTCTCCGGTATTGGGGGGTGAAGCTTTCTTT. Residues: CASSPVLGGEAFF. This chain uses TRBV6-4 with TRBJ1-1, with D possibly being TRBD1 (5 bases). The CDR3 extends over 13 amino acids. V lost 8 bases, J lost 7 bases, and 17 bases lay in between. The V gene's germline CDR1 is MRHNA and CDR2 SNTAGT.

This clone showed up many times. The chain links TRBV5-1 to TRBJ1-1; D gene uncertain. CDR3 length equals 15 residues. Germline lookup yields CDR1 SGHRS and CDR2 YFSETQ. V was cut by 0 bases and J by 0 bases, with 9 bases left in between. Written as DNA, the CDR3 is TGCGCCAGCAGCTTGGATAGTTTGATGAACACTGAAGCTTTCTTT. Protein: CASSLDSLMNTEAFF.

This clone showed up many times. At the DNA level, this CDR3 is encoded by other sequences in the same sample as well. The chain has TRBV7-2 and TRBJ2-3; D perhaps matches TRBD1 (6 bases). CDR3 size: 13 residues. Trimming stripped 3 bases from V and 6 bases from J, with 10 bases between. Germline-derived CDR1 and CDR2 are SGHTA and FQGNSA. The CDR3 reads CASSFTGTDTQYF. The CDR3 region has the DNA TGTGCCAGCAGCTTTACAGGGACGGATACGCAGTATTTT.

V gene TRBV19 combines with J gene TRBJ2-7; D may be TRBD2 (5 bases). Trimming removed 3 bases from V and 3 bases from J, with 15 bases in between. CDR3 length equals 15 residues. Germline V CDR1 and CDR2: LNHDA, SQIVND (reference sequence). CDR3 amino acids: CASSISSVGLYEQYF. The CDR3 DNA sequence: TGTGCCAGTAGTATCTCCTCGGTCGGACTCTACGAGCAGTACTTC.

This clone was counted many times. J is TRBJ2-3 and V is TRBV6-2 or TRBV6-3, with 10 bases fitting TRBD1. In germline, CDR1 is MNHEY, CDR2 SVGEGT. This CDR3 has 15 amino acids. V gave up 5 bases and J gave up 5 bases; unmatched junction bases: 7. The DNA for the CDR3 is TGTGCCAGCAGTCCCGGGACAGGGGCCAGAGATACGCAGTATTTT. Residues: CASSPGTGARDTQYF.

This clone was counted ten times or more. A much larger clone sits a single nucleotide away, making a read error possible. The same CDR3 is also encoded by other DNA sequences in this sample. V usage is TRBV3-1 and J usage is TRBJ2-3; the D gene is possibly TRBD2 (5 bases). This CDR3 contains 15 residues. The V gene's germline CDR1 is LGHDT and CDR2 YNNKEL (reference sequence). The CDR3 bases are TGTGCCAGCAGCCAACTGCGGGTGAATGCAGATACGCAGTACTTT. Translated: CASSQLRVNADTQYF.